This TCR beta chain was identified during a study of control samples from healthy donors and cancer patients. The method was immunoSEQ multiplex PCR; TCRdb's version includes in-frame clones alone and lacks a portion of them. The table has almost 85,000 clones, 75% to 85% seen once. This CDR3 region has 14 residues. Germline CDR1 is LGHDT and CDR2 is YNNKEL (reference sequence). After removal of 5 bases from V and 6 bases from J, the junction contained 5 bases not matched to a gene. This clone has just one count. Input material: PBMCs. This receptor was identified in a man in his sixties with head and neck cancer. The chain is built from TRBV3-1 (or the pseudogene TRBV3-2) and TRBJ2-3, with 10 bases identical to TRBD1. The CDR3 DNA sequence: TGTGCCAGCAGCGAGGACAGGGGGAGGGATACGCAGTATTTT. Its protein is CASSEDRGRDTQYF.